The 19 T cell receptor beta chains presented below share a single source sample, sequenced in a study of STAT5B mutations in CD4+ large granular lymphocyte leukemia. Profiling relied on immunoSEQ multiplex PCR, and the TCRdb table lists in-frame clones only, not all of them. Of around 33,000 clones in the sample, more than 65% were seen once. The sample taken for sequencing was CD4+ T cells from blood buffy coats. These receptors were collected from a human donor in good health.

This chain links TRBV10-3 with TRBJ2-7; TRBD2 matches at 9 bases. This CDR3 region has 16 residues. With 2 bases clipped from V and 5 bases from J, the junction kept 10 bases outside the gene matches. Germline assignment: CDR1 ENHRY and CDR2 SYGVKD. Here the CDR3 reads CAISEPGLAKANEQYF. Here the CDR3 DNA reads TGTGCCATCAGTGAGCCTGGACTAGCGAAGGCAAACGAGCAGTACTTC.

The chain recombines TRBV7-2 with TRBJ2-3, with TRBD2 matching over 9 bases. Germline assignment: CDR1 SGHTA and CDR2 FQGNSA. With V trimmed by 4 bases and J by 4 bases, 9 bases remained unmatched. The CDR3 has 16 amino acids. The CDR3 DNA follows: TGTGCCAGCAGCTCCCCCGGGACTAGCATCTCAGATACGCAGTATTTT. Its translation is CASSSPGTSISDTQYF.

The chain carries TRBV11-2 and TRBJ2-5, with D perhaps matching TRBD2 (5 bases). Germline CDR1 and CDR2: SGHAT and FQNNGV. This CDR3 has 14 amino acids. Between the trimmed V and J ends, which lost 0 bases and 5 bases, there was a span of 10 bases. CDR3 DNA: TGTGCCAGCAGCTTAGATCCGGGAAGCGAGACCCAGTACTTC. Amino acid sequence: CASSLDPGSETQYF.

The chain recombines TRBV19 with TRBJ2-2; 11 bases are shared with TRBD1. The ends lost 4 bases at V and 2 bases at J; junction bases unmatched: 3. This CDR3 region has 16 residues. Germline V gene sequence: CDR1 LNHDA, CDR2 SQIVND (reference sequence). The CDR3 loop is CASSTGTGGNTGELFF. The CDR3 DNA reads as TGTGCCAGTAGTACCGGGACAGGGGGAAACACCGGGGAGCTGTTTTTT.

Of note for this clone: This same CDR3 is encoded by further DNA sequences in the sample. This chain uses TRBV7-9 with TRBJ1-2; 12 bases agree with TRBD1. The CDR3 is made up of 14 amino acids. Germline V gene lookup returns CDR1 SEHNR and CDR2 FQNEAQ (reference sequence). Trimming at V came to 5 bases and at J to 7 bases, leaving 5 bases not matched to a gene. The CDR3 sequence: CASSAGQGAGGYTF. CDR3 nucleotides: TGTGCCAGCAGCGCGGGACAGGGGGCGGGTGGCTACACCTTC. The entire variable domain, with the rest obtained from reference TRBV7-9 and TRBJ1-2, is as follows: DTGVSQNPRHKITKRGQNVTFRCDPISEHNRLYWYRQTLGQGPEFLTYFQNEAQLEKSRLLSDRFSAERPKGSFSTLEIQRTEQGDSAMYLCASSAGQGAGGYTFGSGTRLTVV.

This chain links TRBV28 with TRBJ2-5, with unresolved D. Germline V gene sequence: CDR1 MDHEN, CDR2 SYDVKM. Trimming removed 7 bases at V and 7 bases at J, with 22 bases between. This CDR3 is built from 15 residues. CDR3 DNA sequence: TGTGCCAGCACTCCCCCCGTACCACCAAGAGGGACCCAGTACTTC. Residues: CASTPPVPPRGTQYF.

CDR3 residues: CASRGQGVSSYEQYF. The CDR3 nucleotides read TGTGCCAGCAGAGGACAGGGGGTGAGCTCCTACGAGCAGTACTTC. This sequence joins TRBV28 and TRBJ2-7, with 10 bases identical to TRBD1. The CDR3 sequence is 15 residues long. V trimming: 6 bases; J trimming: 0 bases; junction bases outside the gene matches: 5. Germline-derived CDR1 and CDR2 are MDHEN and SYDVKM.

DNA of the CDR3: TGTGCCAGCAGCTCGATTCTAAGCAATCAGCCCCAGCATTTT. Translating gives CASSSILSNQPQHF. The V call is TRBV25-1, the J call TRBJ1-5; D remains unclear. The CDR3 extends over 14 amino acids. Per germline, CDR1 MGHDK and CDR2 SYGVNS. Deletions cut 6 bases from V and 1 base from J, with 10 bases between.

The genes are TRBV7-9 and TRBJ1-1; 9 nucleotides line up with TRBD1. The CDR3 is made up of 15 amino acids. Germline CDR1 is SEHNR and CDR2 is FQNEAQ (reference sequence). V was pared by 5 bases and J by 8 bases, with 12 bases of the junction left unmatched. CDR3 coding DNA: TGTGCCAGCAGCGGAAAGGGACAGGGTAAGGGAGAAGCTTTCTTT. Protein: CASSGKGQGKGEAFF.

The chain uses TRBV5-1 and TRBJ1-1; D is undetermined. The V and J ends lost 3 bases and 1 base respectively, with 7 bases between them. This CDR3 contains 13 residues. Germline CDR1 reads SGHRS; CDR2 reads YFSETQ. CDR3 DNA: TGCGCCAGCAGCTGGACGGCGAACACTGAAGCTTTCTTT. This translates into CASSWTANTEAFF.

The rearrangement links TRBV30 to TRBJ2-2; tentative D call: TRBD1 (5 bases). The ends were cut back, 0 bases at V and 5 bases at J, with 13 bases in the middle. The CDR3 is 15 residues long. CDR1 and CDR2 from the germline V gene are GTSNPN and SVGIG (reference sequence). The CDR3 is CAWSVFRVQTGELFF. The DNA for the CDR3 is TGTGCCTGGAGTGTATTCAGGGTTCAGACCGGGGAGCTGTTTTTT. Based on the CDR3 plus reference TRBV30 and TRBJ2-2, the full variable domain is SQTIHQWPATLVQPVGSPLSLECTVEGTSNPNLYWYRQAAGRGLQLLFYSVGIGQISSEVPQNLSASRPQDRQFILSSKKLLLSDSGFYLCAWSVFRVQTGELFFGEGSRLTVL.

The V gene is TRBV7-2, the J gene TRBJ2-3; D gene ambiguous. The V and J ends lost 1 base and 4 bases respectively, with 12 bases between them. CDR3 length: 15 residues. Germline V gives CDR1 SGHTA, CDR2 FQGNSA. The CDR3 loop is CASSLDQGWADTQYF. For the CDR3, the DNA is TGTGCCAGCAGCTTAGATCAAGGGTGGGCAGATACGCAGTATTTT.

The chain carries TRBV29-1 and TRBJ1-4, with TRBD1 as a possible D gene (6 bases). The CDR3 is 13 residues long. The ends were cut back, 7 bases at V and 11 bases at J, with 20 bases in the middle. Looked up from germline, CDR1 is SQVTM and CDR2 is ANQGSEA. CDR3 nucleotide sequence: TGCAGCGGTACTACCGGGGGCACCGGGAAACTGTTTTTT. Amino acid sequence: CSGTTGGTGKLFF.

This clone has a handful of counts. The chain links TRBV7-2 to TRBJ2-1; 12 positions match TRBD2. With V trimmed by 3 bases and J by 0 bases, 6 bases remained unmatched. Per the germline V gene, CDR1 is SGHTA and CDR2 is FQGNSA. This CDR3 has 18 residues. CDR3 sequence reads: CASSFRLAGGSSYNEQFF. The CDR3 coding sequence is TGTGCCAGCAGCTTTAGGCTAGCGGGGGGGAGCTCCTACAATGAGCAGTTCTTC.

The chain uses TRBV6-4 and TRBJ1-1; TRBD1 matches at 8 bases. The CDR3 contains 15 residues. The germline CDR1 and CDR2 sequences are MRHNA and SNTAGT. V shed 4 bases and J 1 base; nucleotides not matched to a gene: 5. This CDR3 reads CASSASGTGNTEAFF. CDR3 DNA: TGTGCCAGCAGTGCTTCCGGGACAGGGAACACTGAAGCTTTCTTT.

This clone was observed a single time. V and J are TRBV29-1 and TRBJ2-7, with TRBD1 matching 9 bases. After removal of 5 bases from V and 6 bases from J, the junction contained 17 bases not matched to a gene. CDR1 is SQVTM, CDR2 ANQGSEA, per germline. The CDR3 runs 16 residues. The CDR3 protein is CSVQSPGTGYQFEQYF. In nucleotides, the CDR3 is TGCAGCGTTCAGAGTCCCGGGACAGGGTATCAGTTCGAGCAGTACTTC.

The genes are TRBV6-1 and TRBJ1-2; D may be TRBD1 (6 bases). V was shortened by 1 base and J by 2 bases, with 11 bases between the two germline ends. The length of the CDR3 is 15 residues. Germline-derived CDR1 and CDR2 are MNHNS and SASEGT. CDR3 nucleotides: TGTGCCAGCAGTGAAGGGTGGGGGCAAAACTATGGCTACACCTTC. Amino acids: CASSEGWGQNYGYTF.

The chain employs TRBV30 and TRBJ2-7; D possibly corresponds to TRBD2 (5 bases). The V end lost 1 base, the J end lost 7 bases, and 20 bases lay between the germline ends. The germline V gene has CDR1 GTSNPN and CDR2 SVGIG (reference sequence). CDR3 length: 15 amino acids. The CDR3 nucleotides are TGTGCCTGGAGTGAAGGAGCGGCCCGGAGGTCTGAGCAGTACTTC. Translating gives CAWSEGAARRSEQYF.

The CDR3 DNA reads TGTGCCAGCAGCTTAGGGCGGACAAGCTACGAGCAGTACTTC. Translating gives CASSLGRTSYEQYF. This sequence joins TRBV7-2 and TRBJ2-7, with D perhaps matching TRBD1 (5 bases). The V end was cut by 1 base, the J end by 3 bases, with 10 bases between. Germline V CDR1 and CDR2: SGHTA, FQGNSA. There are 14 residues in the CDR3.